Shown below are 27 T cell receptor beta chains from a single sample sequenced in a study of blood T cells in healthy people across ages. PCR was performed a second time for about 7 to 11 cycles using a sample-barcoded 5' primer and a J-beta primer mix. TCRdb re-analysed the 5' RACE reads in MiXCR, keeping a single row per CDR3 protein. The sample carries some 1,000,000 distinct CDR3 sequences, less than 25% recorded once. Another study also made use of these data, one on T cells of mothers and their children.

The source material was blood. These receptors were obtained from a girl aged 2-10 years in good health.

This clonotype has a handful of counts. This rearrangement joins TRBV7-9 to TRBJ1-2; 8 nucleotides match TRBD1. This CDR3 has 13 residues. J was trimmed by 5 bases and V by 7 bases; bases with no gene match: 6. CDR1 is SEHNR, CDR2 FQNEAQ, per germline (reference sequence). CDR3 protein: CASTEQGGYGYTF. CDR3 in DNA: TGTGCCAGCACCGAACAGGGGGGTTATGGCTACACCTTC.

A remark on this clonotype: Germline is not matched at one junction end, which may reflect a read error. This chain links TRBV20-1 with TRBJ2-7; no definite D call. This CDR3 region has 12 residues. In germline, CDR1 is DFQATT, CDR2 SNEGSKA (reference sequence). The CDR3, as DNA: TGCGGTGCTAGAGATAAGTTCCACGAGCAGTACTTC. The encoded protein is CGARDKFHEQYF.

This clonotype was seen a few times. This chain joins TRBV6-1 and TRBJ2-5; the match to TRBD2 covers 13 bases. This CDR3 is built from 18 residues. Germline V gene lookup returns CDR1 MNHNS and CDR2 SASEGT. The junction had 13 bases not matched to a gene; V was cut back by 5 bases and J by 4 bases. The CDR3 here is CASSKLAGGPSVIETQYF. The CDR3 nucleotides are TGTGCCAGCAGTAAACTAGCGGGAGGGCCTTCGGTGATAGAGACCCAGTACTTC.

The CDR3 nucleotides read TGCGCCAGCAGCCAAGGGGCCCCAGAGGGCCGATATGGCTACACCTTC. Residues: CASSQGAPEGRYGYTF. This chain connects TRBV4-1 to TRBJ1-2, with unresolved D. This CDR3 has 16 residues. Trimming left V 1 base short and J 5 bases short, with 17 bases between. Germline V CDR1 and CDR2: MGHRA, YSYEKL.

In this sample, this clonotype turned up a few times. The rearrangement uses TRBV10-3 and TRBJ2-2, with 11 bases lining up with TRBD2. V was pared by 11 bases and J by 4 bases, with 15 bases of the junction left unmatched. CDR1 is ENHRY, CDR2 SYGVKD, per germline. The CDR3 totals 17 residues. The DNA for the CDR3 is TGTGCCGCACAAACCCCGACTAGCGGGATCGGCACCGGGGAGCTGTTTTTT. This gives the protein CAAQTPTSGIGTGELFF.

This chain links TRBV7-9 with TRBJ2-5; 7 bases map to TRBD1. V lost 5 bases to trimming and J lost 2 bases; unmatched junction nucleotides: 8. The germline V gene has CDR1 SEHNR and CDR2 FQNEAQ (reference sequence). The CDR3 has 15 amino acids. The CDR3 DNA follows: TGTGCCAGCAGCGCCCTGACAGGGAGACAAGAGACCCAGTACTTC. Protein: CASSALTGRQETQYF.

The chain carries TRBV7-9 and TRBJ2-3; 8 bases map to TRBD1. From germline, CDR1 is SEHNR and CDR2 FQNEAQ (reference sequence). J was trimmed by 7 bases and V by 5 bases; bases with no gene match: 8. The CDR3 loop spans 14 amino acids. CDR3 nucleotide sequence: TGTGCCAGCAGCATCGGACAGGGATGGTATACGCAGTATTTT. Its translation is CASSIGQGWYTQYF.

This clonotype was detected a few times. CDR3 DNA sequence: TGTGCCAGCAGCCGAACAGCGGGGGGGCAAGAGACCCAGTACTTC. Translated, it gives CASSRTAGGQETQYF. This sequence joins TRBV3-1 and TRBJ2-5, with 10 positions matching TRBD2. V dropped 4 bases and J dropped 2; count of bases not matched to a gene: 4. Looked up from germline, CDR1 is LGHDT and CDR2 is YNNKEL (reference sequence). This CDR3 has 15 amino acids.

This clonotype was observed a handful of times. The chain recombines TRBV7-9 with TRBJ1-4; D gene unclear. This CDR3 has 14 residues. Trimming stripped 7 bases from V and 4 bases from J, with 13 bases between. The V gene's germline CDR1 is SEHNR and CDR2 FQNEAQ (reference sequence). DNA for the CDR3: TGTGCCAGCACCTCCACGGCCTTTAATGAAAAACTGTTTTTT. Its translation: CASTSTAFNEKLFF. Supplemented by reference TRBV7-9 and TRBJ1-4, the full variable domain reads DTGVSQNPRHKITKRGQNVTFRCDPISEHNRLYWYRQTLGQGPEFLTYFQNEAQLEKSRLLSDRFSAERPKGSFSTLEIQRTEQGDSAMYLCASTSTAFNEKLFFGSGTQLSVL.

The rearrangement joins TRBV5-1 to TRBJ2-3, with D possibly matching TRBD1 (5 bases). Germline CDR1 SGHRS, CDR2 YFSETQ. The CDR3 runs to 15 residues. V was pared by 5 bases and J by 2 bases, with 15 bases between. The CDR3: CASSHDSPFTDTQYF. The CDR3 bases are TGCGCCAGCAGTCATGACAGTCCTTTCACAGATACGCAGTATTTT.

This clonotype was detected a few times. The J gene is TRBJ2-3, the V gene TRBV15; D gene ambiguous. The germline gives CDR1 LNHNV, CDR2 YYDKDF (reference sequence). The CDR3 loop spans 16 amino acids. Trimming stripped 0 bases from V and 2 bases from J, with 12 bases between. CDR3: CATSRDPLDPTDTQYF. The CDR3 nucleotides are TGTGCCACCAGCAGAGACCCCTTGGATCCCACAGATACGCAGTATTTT.

The rearrangement links TRBV4-3 to TRBJ1-4; the D is unclear. From germline, CDR1 is LGHNA and CDR2 YSLEER. V dropped 7 bases and J dropped 2 bases, with 11 bases sitting between them. The length of the CDR3 is 14 residues. CDR3 nucleotide sequence: TGCGCCAGCACCCTCGTGGGGACTAATGAAAAACTGTTTTTT. Protein: CASTLVGTNEKLFF.

The rearrangement joins TRBV9 to TRBJ2-1; 13 bases match TRBD2. V trimming: 3 bases; J trimming: 1 base; junction bases outside the gene matches: 4. CDR3 length: 17 residues. Per the germline V gene, CDR1 is SGDLS and CDR2 is YYNGEE. CDR3 nucleotides: TGTGCCAGCAGCGAAGGACTAGCGGGGGAGTCCTACAATGAGCAGTTCTTC. This gives the protein CASSEGLAGESYNEQFF.

This clonotype was observed a handful of times. One base away lies a much larger clone, so this may be a sequencing read error. J is TRBJ2-3 and V is TRBV9; D possibly corresponds to TRBD2 (5 bases). This CDR3 has 15 amino acids. CDR1 is SGDLS and CDR2 is YYNGEE in the germline V gene. CDR3 in amino acids: CASSVAGTSTDAQYF. CDR3 bases: TGTGCCAGCAGCGTAGCGGGAACCAGCACAGATGCGCAGTATTTT.

V usage is TRBV6-1 and J usage is TRBJ2-3; 14 nucleotides align to TRBD2. There are 16 residues in the CDR3. Germline V gene sequence: CDR1 MNHNS, CDR2 SASEGT. V lost 5 bases and J lost 5; bases outside the gene matches: 6. Here the CDR3 reads CASSQGLAGGIDTQYF. The CDR3, as DNA: TGTGCCAGCAGTCAAGGACTAGCGGGAGGTATAGATACGCAGTATTTT.

A word on this clonotype: One end of the junction does not line up with germline, which may come from a read error. The V gene is TRBV10-3, the J gene TRBJ2-7; possibly TRBD2 for D (6 bases). The CDR3 runs to 15 residues. CDR1 is ENHRY, CDR2 SYGVKD, per germline. CDR3 sequence: CAVRDTPGEVYEQYF. The CDR3 bases are TGTGCCGTCAGGGATACCCCGGGAGAAGTCTACGAGCAGTACTTC.

V is TRBV13 and J is TRBJ2-7, with D unclear. This CDR3 has 15 residues. The germline CDR1 and CDR2 sequences are PRHDT and FYEKMQ (reference sequence). V lost 4 bases and J lost 9, with 22 bases in between. CDR3 DNA sequence: TGTGCCAGCAGCTACGGACCCGGAGCTCAGTTGTCGCAGTACTTC. This codes for CASSYGPGAQLSQYF.

This clonotype was counted a few times. V and J are TRBV7-2 and TRBJ1-1, with D tentatively TRBD1 (6 bases). This CDR3 has 12 residues. The germline V gene encodes CDR1 SGHTA and CDR2 FQGNSA. The V gene lost 5 bases and the J gene lost 8 bases, with 12 bases spanning the gap. The CDR3 DNA reads TGTGCCAGCAGCGGAACAGGGAGCGAAGCTTTCTTT. Its protein product is CASSGTGSEAFF. Complete variable domain (other parts from reference TRBV7-2 and TRBJ1-1): GAGVSQSPSNKVTEKGKDVELRCDPISGHTALYWYRQSLGQGLEFLIYFQGNSAPDKSGLPSDRFSAERTGGSVSTLTIQRTQQEDSAVYLCASSGTGSEAFFGQGTRLTVV.

The V call is TRBV29-1, the J call TRBJ2-5; possibly TRBD2 for D (5 bases). Between the trimmed V and J ends, which lost 7 bases and 1 base, there was a span of 10 bases. The CDR3 runs to 12 residues. Per germline, CDR1 SQVTM and CDR2 ANQGSEA. The CDR3 loop is CSAGLVQETQYF. In nucleotides, the CDR3 is TGCAGCGCCGGACTGGTCCAAGAGACCCAGTACTTC.

As to this clonotype: At one boundary the junction diverges from the germline segment, which might be a read error. The V and J genes are TRBV20-1 and TRBJ2-3; D possibly corresponds to TRBD2 (6 bases). This CDR3 is 17 amino acids long. Germline CDR1 and CDR2: DFQATT and SNEGSKA (reference sequence). In DNA, the CDR3 is TGCAGCGCTAGAGATCAGATCCGGGACTCCTACTCAGATACGCAGTATTTT. Translated: CSARDQIRDSYSDTQYF.

This clonotype was seen more than once but under ten times. The chain joins TRBV12-3 or TRBV12-4 to TRBJ1-2, with D tentatively TRBD1 (6 bases). Deletions cut 3 bases from V and 0 bases from J, with 8 bases between. The CDR3 contains 14 residues. CDR3 protein: CASSFRQANYGYTF. CDR3 sequence (DNA): TGTGCCAGCAGTTTTAGACAGGCTAACTATGGCTACACCTTC.

This clonotype was recorded many times. The chain employs TRBV4-3 and TRBJ2-5; D is uncertain. This CDR3 comprises 14 residues. Trimming took 1 base from V and 5 from J, leaving 11 bases between them. Germline V gene data show CDR1 as LGHNA and CDR2 as YSLEER. In DNA form, the CDR3 reads TGCGCCAGCAGCCAAGGGACCGGATCTGAGACCCAGTACTTC. The encoded protein is CASSQGTGSETQYF.

J is TRBJ2-3 and V is TRBV2, with D tentatively TRBD2 (6 bases). V dropped 0 bases and J dropped 7 bases, with 20 bases sitting between them. The CDR3 loop spans 17 amino acids. The V gene's germline CDR1 is SNHLY and CDR2 FYNNEI. This CDR3 reads CASSEALGGRLLNTQYF. The CDR3 DNA reads TGTGCCAGCAGTGAAGCGCTGGGGGGACGCCTCCTAAATACGCAGTATTTT.

V usage is TRBV20-1 and J usage is TRBJ2-3, with no clear D. The CDR3 runs 11 residues. The V gene's germline CDR1 is DFQATT and CDR2 SNEGSKA (reference sequence). V dropped 4 bases and J dropped 5 bases, with 7 bases sitting between them. The CDR3 sequence: CSATMVDTQYF. The CDR3 DNA reads TGCAGTGCTACCATGGTAGATACGCAGTATTTT.

The chain combines TRBV7-9 with TRBJ1-5; D is unresolved. Trimming left V 4 bases short and J 2 bases short, with 15 bases between. The germline V gene encodes CDR1 SEHNR and CDR2 FQNEAQ (reference sequence). The CDR3 contains 16 residues. CDR3 region: CASSSFDGRGNQPQHF. As DNA, the CDR3 is TGTGCCAGCAGCTCCTTCGACGGAAGGGGCAATCAGCCCCAGCATTTT.

This clonotype was counted a few times. The J gene is TRBJ2-1, the V gene TRBV20-1; 9 bases are a match to TRBD2. The CDR3 is made up of 14 amino acids. Germline V gives CDR1 DFQATT, CDR2 SNEGSKA (reference sequence). This CDR3 is CRVGREGPHNEQFF. For the CDR3, the DNA is TGCAGAGTAGGGCGGGAGGGCCCTCACAATGAGCAGTTCTTC.

This chain connects TRBV12-3 or TRBV12-4 to TRBJ2-3; perhaps D is TRBD1 or TRBD2 (6 bases each). The CDR3 length is 14 residues. V lost 7 bases and J lost 5, with 16 bases in between. DNA for the CDR3: TGTGCCAGCAACTTAGGGGGGCAAAGAGATACGCAGTATTTT. Its translation: CASNLGGQRDTQYF.